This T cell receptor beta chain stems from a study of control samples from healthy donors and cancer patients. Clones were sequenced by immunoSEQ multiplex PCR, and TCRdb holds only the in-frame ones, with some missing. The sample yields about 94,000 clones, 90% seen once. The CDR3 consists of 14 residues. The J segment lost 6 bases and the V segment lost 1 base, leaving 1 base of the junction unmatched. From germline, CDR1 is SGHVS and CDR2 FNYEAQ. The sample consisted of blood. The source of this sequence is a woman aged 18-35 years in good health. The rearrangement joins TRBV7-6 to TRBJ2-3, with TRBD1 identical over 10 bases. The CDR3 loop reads CASSLGQGADTQYF. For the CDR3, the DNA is TGTGCCAGCAGCTTAGGACAGGGGGCCGATACGCAGTATTTT.